This TCR beta chain was recovered during a study of human T cells and chemical hapten exposure. Study background: Small discrepancies in pooled library volume mainly accounted for the varying TCR yields per sample.

Whole blood, unfractionated, served as the material for total RNA extraction. Of note for this clonotype: The target antigen is unknown.

Study observations and caveats: Once DPC sensitization occurred, TCRs above 1 in 1000 frequency showed no change.

MiXCR was run by TCRdb on the 5' RACE reads, yielding one entry per CDR3 protein. This table has roughly 110,000 distinct CDR3 sequences, roughly 19% appearing once. The V gene's germline CDR1 is SNHLY and CDR2 FYNNEI. There are 14 residues in the CDR3. The V gene lost 7 bases and the J gene lost 4 bases, with 13 bases spanning the gap. The chain joins TRBV2 to TRBJ2-2; D is unresolved. This sequence was found in a human donor in good health. The CDR3 region is CASNMGLRTGELFF. The CDR3 DNA sequence: TGTGCCAGCAATATGGGTTTACGCACCGGGGAGCTGTTTTTT.